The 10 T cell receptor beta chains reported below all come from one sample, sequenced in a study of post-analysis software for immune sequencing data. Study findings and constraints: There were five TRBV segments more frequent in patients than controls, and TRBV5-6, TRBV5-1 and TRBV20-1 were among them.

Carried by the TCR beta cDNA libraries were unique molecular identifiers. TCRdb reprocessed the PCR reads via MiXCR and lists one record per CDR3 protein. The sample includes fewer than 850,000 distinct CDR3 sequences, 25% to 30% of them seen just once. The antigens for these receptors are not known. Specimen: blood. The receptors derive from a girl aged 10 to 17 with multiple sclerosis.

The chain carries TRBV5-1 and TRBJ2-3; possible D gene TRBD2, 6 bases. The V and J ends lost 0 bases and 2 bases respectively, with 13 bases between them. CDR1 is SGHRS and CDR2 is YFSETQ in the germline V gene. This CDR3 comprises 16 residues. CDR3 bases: TGCGCCAGCAGCTTGGACGGTTGGGGGGACACAGATACGCAGTATTTT. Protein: CASSLDGWGDTDTQYF.

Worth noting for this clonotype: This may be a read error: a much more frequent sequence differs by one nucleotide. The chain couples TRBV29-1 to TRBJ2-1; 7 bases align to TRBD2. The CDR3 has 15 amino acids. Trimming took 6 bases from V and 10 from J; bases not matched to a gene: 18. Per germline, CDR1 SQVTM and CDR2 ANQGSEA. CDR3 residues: CSVAITGGGDEEQFF. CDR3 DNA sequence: TGCAGCGTCGCAATTACTGGCGGGGGAGACGAGGAGCAGTTCTTC.

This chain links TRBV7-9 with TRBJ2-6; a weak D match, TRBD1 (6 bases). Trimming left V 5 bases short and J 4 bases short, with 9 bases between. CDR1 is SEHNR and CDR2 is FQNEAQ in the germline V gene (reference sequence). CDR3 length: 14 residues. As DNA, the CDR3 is TGTGCCAGCAGCGCCGACAGGGGGGCCAACGTCCTGACTTTC. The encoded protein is CASSADRGANVLTF.

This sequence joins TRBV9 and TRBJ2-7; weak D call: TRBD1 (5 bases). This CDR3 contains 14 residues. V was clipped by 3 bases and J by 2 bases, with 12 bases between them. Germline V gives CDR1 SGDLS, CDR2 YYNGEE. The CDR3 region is CASSASRVPYEQYF. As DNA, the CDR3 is TGTGCCAGCAGCGCCAGCAGGGTCCCCTACGAGCAGTACTTC.

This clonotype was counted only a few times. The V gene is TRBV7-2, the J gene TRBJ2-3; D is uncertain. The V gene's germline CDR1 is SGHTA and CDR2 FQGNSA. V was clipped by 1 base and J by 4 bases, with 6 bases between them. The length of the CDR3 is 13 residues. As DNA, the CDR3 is TGTGCCAGCAGCTTAGTTCCCTCAGATACGCAGTATTTT. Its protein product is CASSLVPSDTQYF. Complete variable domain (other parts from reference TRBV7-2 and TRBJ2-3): GAGVSQSPSNKVTEKGKDVELRCDPISGHTALYWYRQSLGQGLEFLIYFQGNSAPDKSGLPSDRFSAERTGGSVSTLTIQRTQQEDSAVYLCASSLVPSDTQYFGPGTRLTVL.

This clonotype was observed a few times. CDR3 sequence (DNA): TGTGCCAGCAGTGGGACAGGGGCAAATGAGCAGTTCTTC. Amino acids: CASSGTGANEQFF. The V and J genes are TRBV28 and TRBJ2-1; 10 nucleotides agree with TRBD1. The CDR3 covers 13 residues. Germline loops: CDR1 MDHEN, CDR2 SYDVKM. The ends lost 5 bases at V and 7 bases at J; junction bases unmatched: 2.

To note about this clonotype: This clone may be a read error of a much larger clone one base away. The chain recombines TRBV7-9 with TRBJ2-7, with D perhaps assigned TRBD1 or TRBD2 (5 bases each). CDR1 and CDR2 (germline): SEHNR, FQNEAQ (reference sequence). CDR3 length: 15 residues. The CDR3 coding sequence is TGTGCCGGCAGCTCCCCCGGGACGGCTACCTACGAGCAGTACTTC. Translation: CAGSSPGTATYEQYF.

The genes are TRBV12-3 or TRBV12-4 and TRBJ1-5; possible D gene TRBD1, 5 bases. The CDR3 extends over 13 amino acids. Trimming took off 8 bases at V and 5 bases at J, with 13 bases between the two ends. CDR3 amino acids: CASGTTSDQPQHF. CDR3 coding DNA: TGTGCCAGCGGGACGACGTCAGATCAGCCCCAGCATTTT.

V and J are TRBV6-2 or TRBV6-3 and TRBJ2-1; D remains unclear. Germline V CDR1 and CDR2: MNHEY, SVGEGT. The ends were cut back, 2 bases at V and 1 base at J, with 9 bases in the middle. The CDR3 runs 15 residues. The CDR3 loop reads CASSYVSWSYNEQFF. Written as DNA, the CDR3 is TGTGCCAGCAGTTACGTCAGTTGGTCCTACAATGAGCAGTTCTTC.

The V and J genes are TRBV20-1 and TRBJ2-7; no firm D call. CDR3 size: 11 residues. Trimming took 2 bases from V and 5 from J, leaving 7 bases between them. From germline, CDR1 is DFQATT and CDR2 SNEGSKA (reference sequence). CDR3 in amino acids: CSARKGDEQYF. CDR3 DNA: TGCAGTGCTAGAAAGGGTGACGAGCAGTACTTC.